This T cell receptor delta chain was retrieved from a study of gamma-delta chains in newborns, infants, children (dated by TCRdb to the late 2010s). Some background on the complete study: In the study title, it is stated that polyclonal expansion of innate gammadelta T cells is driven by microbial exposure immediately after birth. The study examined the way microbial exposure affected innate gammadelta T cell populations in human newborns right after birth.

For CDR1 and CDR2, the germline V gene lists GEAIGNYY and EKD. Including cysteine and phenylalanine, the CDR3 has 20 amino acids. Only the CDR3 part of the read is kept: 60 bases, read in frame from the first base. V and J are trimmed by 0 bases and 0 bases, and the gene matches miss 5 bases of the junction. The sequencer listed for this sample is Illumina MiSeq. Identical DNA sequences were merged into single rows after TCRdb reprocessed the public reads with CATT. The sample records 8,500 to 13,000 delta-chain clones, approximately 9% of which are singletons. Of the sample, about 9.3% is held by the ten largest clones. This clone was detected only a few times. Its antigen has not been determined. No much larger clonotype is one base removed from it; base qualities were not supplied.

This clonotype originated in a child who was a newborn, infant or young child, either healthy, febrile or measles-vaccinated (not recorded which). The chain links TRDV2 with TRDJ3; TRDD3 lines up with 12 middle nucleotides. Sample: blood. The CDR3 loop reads CACDTVLGDTGSWDTRQMFF. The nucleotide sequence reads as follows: TGTGCCTGTGACACCGTACTGGGGGATACTGGCTCCTGGGACACCCGACAGATGTTTTTC.